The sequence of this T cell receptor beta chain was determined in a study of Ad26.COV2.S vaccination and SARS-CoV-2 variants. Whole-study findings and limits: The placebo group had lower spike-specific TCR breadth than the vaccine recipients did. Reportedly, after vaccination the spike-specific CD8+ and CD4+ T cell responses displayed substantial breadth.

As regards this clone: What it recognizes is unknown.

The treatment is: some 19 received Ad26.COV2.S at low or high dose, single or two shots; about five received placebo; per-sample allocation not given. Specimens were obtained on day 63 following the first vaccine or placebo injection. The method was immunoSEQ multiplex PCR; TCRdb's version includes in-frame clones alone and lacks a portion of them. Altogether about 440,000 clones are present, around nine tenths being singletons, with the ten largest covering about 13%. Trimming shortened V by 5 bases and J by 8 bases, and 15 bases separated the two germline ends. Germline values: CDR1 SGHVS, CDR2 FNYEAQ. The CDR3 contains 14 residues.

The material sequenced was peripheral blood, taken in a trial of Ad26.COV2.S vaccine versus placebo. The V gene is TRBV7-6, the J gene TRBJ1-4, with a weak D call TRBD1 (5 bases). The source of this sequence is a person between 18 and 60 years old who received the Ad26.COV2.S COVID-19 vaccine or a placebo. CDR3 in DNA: TGTGCCAGCAGCGGAACGAACGGGGGGGAAAAACTGTTTTTT. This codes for CASSGTNGGEKLFF. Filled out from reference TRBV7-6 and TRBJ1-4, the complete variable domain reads GAGVSQSPRYKVTKRGQDVALRCDPISGHVSLYWYRQALGQGPEFLTYFNYEAQQDKSGLPNDRFSAERPEGSISTLTIQRTEQRDSAMYRCASSGTNGGEKLFFGSGTQLSVL.